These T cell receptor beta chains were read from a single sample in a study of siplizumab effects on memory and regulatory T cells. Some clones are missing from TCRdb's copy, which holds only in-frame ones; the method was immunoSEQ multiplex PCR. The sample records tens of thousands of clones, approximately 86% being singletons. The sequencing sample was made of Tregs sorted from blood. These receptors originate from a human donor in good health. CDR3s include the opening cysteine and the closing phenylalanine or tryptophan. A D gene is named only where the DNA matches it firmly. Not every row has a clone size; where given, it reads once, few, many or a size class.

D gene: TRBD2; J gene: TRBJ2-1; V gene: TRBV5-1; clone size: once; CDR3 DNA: TGCGCCAGCAGCTTGACCTTTGGCGGGGGGGCCTTCACCTCCTACAATGAGCAGTTCTTC; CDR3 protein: CASSLTFGGGAFTSYNEQFF
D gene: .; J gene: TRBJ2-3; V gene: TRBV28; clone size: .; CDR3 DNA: TGTGCCAGCACTAGGAGGTTTCTCTCGCAGTATTTT; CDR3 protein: CASTRRFLSQYF
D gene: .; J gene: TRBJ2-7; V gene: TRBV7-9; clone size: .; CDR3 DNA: TGTGCCAGCACCCCATTCAGGGTGGCCTACGAGCAGTACTTC; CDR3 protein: CASTPFRVAYEQYF
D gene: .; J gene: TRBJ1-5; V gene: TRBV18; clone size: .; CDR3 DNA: TGTGCCAGCTCCACATATAGCAATCAGCCCCAGCATTTT; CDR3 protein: CASSTYSNQPQHF
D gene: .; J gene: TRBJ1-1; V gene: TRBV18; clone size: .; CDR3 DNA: TGTGCCAGCTCCCCCCTAGGGGGTATCACTGAAGCTTTCTTT; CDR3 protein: CASSPLGGITEAFF
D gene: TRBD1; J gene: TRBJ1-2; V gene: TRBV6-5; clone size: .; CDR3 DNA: TGTGCCAGCAGTTTACAGGGGGAAAACTATGGCTACACCTTC; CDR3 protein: CASSLQGENYGYTF
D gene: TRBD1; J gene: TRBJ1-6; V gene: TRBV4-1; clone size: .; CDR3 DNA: TGCGCCAGCAGCCAAGGCGGGACAGGGTTTAGTTCACCCCTCCACTTT; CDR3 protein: CASSQGGTGFSSPLHF
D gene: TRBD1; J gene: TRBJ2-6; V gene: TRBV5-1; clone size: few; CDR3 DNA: TGCGCCAGCAGCTTGGGACAGGGTACCAACGTCCTGACTTTC; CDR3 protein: CASSLGQGTNVLTF
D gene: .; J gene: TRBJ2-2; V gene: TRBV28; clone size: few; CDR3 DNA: TGTGCCAGCAGTTTTGGGGGGTCCGGGGAGCTGTTTTTT; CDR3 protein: CASSFGGSGELFF
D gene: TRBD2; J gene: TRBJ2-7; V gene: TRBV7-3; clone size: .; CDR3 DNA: TGTGCCAGCAGCTTAGTTGCTAGCGGGGCCCACGAGCAGTACTTC; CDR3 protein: CASSLVASGAHEQYF
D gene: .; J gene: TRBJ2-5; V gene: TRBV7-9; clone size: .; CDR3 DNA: TGTGCCAGCAGCTTAATGTCGGGGCAAGAGACCCAGTACTTC; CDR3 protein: CASSLMSGQETQYF
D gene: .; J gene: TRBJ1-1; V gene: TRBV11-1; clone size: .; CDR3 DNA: TGTGCCAGCAGCTTAGCGGTGAACACTGAAGCTTTCTTT; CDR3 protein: CASSLAVNTEAFF
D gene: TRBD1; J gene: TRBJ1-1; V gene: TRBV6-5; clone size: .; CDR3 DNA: TGTGCCAGCAGCCGGGGACAGGCTGCTGACACTGAAGCTTTCTTT; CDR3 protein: CASSRGQAADTEAFF
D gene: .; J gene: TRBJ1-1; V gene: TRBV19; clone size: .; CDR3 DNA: TGTGCCAGTAGTAGTTCACGTTTCGCTTTCTTT; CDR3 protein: CASSSSRFAFF
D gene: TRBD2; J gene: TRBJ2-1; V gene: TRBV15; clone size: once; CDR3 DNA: TGTGCCACCAGCAGAGATAGGGAGGGGAATGAGCAGTTCTTC; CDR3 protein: CATSRDREGNEQFF
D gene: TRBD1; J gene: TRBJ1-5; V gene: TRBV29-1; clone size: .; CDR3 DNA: TGCAGCGTTAGACAGGGAGGTAATCAGCCCCAGCATTTT; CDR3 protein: CSVRQGGNQPQHF
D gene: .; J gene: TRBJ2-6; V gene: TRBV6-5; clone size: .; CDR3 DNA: TGTGCCAGCAGTTCCAGACGTGGCTCTGGGGCCAACGTCCTGACTTTC; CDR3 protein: CASSSRRGSGANVLTF
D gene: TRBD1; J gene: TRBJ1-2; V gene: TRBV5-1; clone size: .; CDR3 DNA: TGCGCCAGCAGCTTGGTTGATCGGGACAGGGGTGGCTACACCTTC; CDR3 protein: CASSLVDRDRGGYTF
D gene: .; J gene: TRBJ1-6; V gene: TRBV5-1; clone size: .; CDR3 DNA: TGCGCCAGCAGCTTGGTTCAGGGATATAATTCACCCCTCCACTTT; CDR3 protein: CASSLVQGYNSPLHF
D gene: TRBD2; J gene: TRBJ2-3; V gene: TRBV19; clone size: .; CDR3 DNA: TGTGCCAGTACGAGGCTAGCGGGGTTCACAGATACGCAGTATTTT; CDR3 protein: CASTRLAGFTDTQYF
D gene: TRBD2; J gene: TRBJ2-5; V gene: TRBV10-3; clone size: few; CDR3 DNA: TGTGCCATCAGTGCGGGACTAGCGGGACAAGAGACCCAGTACTTC; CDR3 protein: CAISAGLAGQETQYF
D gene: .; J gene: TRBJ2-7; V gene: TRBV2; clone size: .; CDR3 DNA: TGTGCCAGCACTCGGGGCAGGGCTCATCTTGGCGGGCAGTACTTC; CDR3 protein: CASTRGRAHLGGQYF
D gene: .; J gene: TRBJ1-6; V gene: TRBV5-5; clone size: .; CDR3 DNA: TGTGCCAGCAGCCCCGAGGGGCTCAGCAATTCACCCCTCCACTTT; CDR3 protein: CASSPEGLSNSPLHF
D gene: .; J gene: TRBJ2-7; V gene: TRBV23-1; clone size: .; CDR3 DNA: TGCGCCAGCACTACAGGGCGTCCCTCCTACGAGCAGTACTTC; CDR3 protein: CASTTGRPSYEQYF
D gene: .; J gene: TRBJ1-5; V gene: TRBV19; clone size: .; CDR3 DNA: TGTGCCAGTAGTACGACCTCCTCAGTCGATCAGCCCCAGCATTTT; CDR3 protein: CASSTTSSVDQPQHF
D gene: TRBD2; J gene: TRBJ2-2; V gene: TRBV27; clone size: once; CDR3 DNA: TGTGCCAGCAGTTTATCGAGGACTAGCGGGGTCGTTGGCGGGGAGCTGTTTTTT; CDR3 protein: CASSLSRTSGVVGGELFF